This T cell receptor beta chain originates from a study of T-cell reconstitution after alpha-beta-depleted transplantation in children. General observations from the study: T-cell counts and diversity at one year post-transplant came mainly from newly produced T cells. Reportedly, alpha-beta T cells present about two months post-transplant originated from several hundred expanded clones of graft origin.

Notes on this clonotype: The antigen is undetermined.

Unique molecular identifiers were built into the TCRbeta library. One entry per CDR3 protein results from TCRdb running MiXCR on the PCR reads. The sample has approximately 800,000 distinct CDR3 sequences; approximately 15% are singletons. The TCR originated in a male patient between 10 and 17 years old who had a stem cell transplant for acute lymphoblastic leukemia, so the T cells may come from the graft donor. Sequencing was performed on PBMCs, mostly from graft donor cells, taken 360 days after TCRalphabeta/CD19-depleted stem cell transplant.

CDR3 loop: CASSGRQGDGYTF. CDR3 sequence (DNA): TGTGCCAGCAGCGGACGACAGGGGGATGGCTACACCTTC. The genes are TRBV7-8 and TRBJ1-2; 9 bases fit TRBD1. Germline trimming cut 5 bases from V and 6 bases from J; bases unmatched to any gene: 4. Looked up from germline, CDR1 is SGHVS and CDR2 is FQNEAQ. This CDR3 contains 13 residues.